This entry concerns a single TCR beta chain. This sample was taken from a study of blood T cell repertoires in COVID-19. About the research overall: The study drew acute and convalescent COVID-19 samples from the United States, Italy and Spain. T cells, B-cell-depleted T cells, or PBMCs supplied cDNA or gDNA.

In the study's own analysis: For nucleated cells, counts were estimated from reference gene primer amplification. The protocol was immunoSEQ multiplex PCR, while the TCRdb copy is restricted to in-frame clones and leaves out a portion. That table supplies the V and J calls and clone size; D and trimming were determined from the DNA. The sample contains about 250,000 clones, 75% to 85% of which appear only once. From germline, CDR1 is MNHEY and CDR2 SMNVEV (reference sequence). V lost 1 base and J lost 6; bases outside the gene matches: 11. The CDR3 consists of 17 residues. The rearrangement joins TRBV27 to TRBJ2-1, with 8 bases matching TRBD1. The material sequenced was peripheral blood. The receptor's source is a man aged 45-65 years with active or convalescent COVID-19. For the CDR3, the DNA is TGTGCCAGCAGTTTATACCCCAGGGGGCCTCAAGGCAATGAGCAGTTCTTC. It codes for CASSLYPRGPQGNEQFF.